What follows describes a single TCR beta chain. Its antigen is undetermined. Germline-derived CDR1 and CDR2 are SQVTM and ANQGSEA. The CDR3 is 18 amino acids. This sample is part of a study of post-analysis software for immune sequencing data. Study-wide results and caveats: Comparison of patients with controls showed roughly five TRBV segments more frequent in patients, TRBV5-6, TRBV5-1 and TRBV20-1 among them.

Sequencing libraries made from TCR beta cDNA carried unique molecular identifiers. TCRdb reprocessed the PCR reads with MiXCR, giving one entry per CDR3 protein. This sample carries a few hundred thousand distinct CDR3 sequences, about 38% of them seen once, and the ten largest clones take 4.5% to 5.5%. Source material: blood. The genes are TRBV29-1 and TRBJ2-1, with TRBD2 matching 13 bases. Judging by the DNA end, TRBJ2-7 fits better; the J call may be wrong. This receptor was obtained from a girl between 5 and 17 years old with multiple sclerosis. The CDR3 nucleotides read TGCAGCGTTGAATCGGGACTAGCGGGAAAGAGCCCCTACAATGAGCAGTACTTC. Translation gives CSVESGLAGKSPYNEQYF.